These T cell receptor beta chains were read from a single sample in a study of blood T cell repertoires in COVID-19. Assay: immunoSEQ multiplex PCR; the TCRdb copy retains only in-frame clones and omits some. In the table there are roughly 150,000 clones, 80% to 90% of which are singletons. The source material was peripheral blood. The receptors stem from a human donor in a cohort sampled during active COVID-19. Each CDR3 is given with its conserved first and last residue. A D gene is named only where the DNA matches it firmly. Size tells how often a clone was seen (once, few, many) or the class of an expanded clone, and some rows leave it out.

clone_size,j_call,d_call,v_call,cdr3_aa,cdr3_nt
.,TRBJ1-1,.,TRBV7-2,CASSQQLNTEAFF,TGTGCCAGCAGCCAACAGTTGAACACTGAAGCTTTCTTT
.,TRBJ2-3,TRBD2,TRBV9,CASSVASGRATDTQYF,TGTGCCAGCAGCGTAGCGAGCGGGAGAGCCACAGATACGCAGTATTTT
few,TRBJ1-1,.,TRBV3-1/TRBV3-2,CASSFIGGQGEAFF,TGTGCCAGCAGCTTCATCGGGGGGCAAGGTGAAGCTTTCTTT
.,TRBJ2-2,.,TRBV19,CASHFTGNTGELFF,TGTGCCAGTCATTTTACAGGGAACACCGGGGAGCTGTTTTTT
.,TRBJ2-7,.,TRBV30,CAWMVGLFGEQYF,TGTGCCTGGATGGTGGGGCTTTTCGGCGAGCAGTACTTC
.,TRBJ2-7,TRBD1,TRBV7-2,CASSLDRREQYF,TGTGCCAGCAGCCTGGACAGGCGCGAGCAGTACTTC
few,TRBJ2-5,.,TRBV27,CASSLFGGETQYF,TGTGCCAGCAGTTTATTCGGGGGAGAGACCCAGTACTTC
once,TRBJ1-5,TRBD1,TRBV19,CASRERTGSNQPQHF,TGTGCCAGTAGGGAACGGACAGGAAGCAATCAGCCCCAGCATTTT
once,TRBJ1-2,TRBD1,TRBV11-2,CASSLDGRGYGYTF,TGTGCCAGCAGCTTAGACGGCAGGGGGTATGGCTACACCTTC
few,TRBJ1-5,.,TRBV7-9,CASSLAGTSHQPQHF,TGTGCCAGCAGCTTAGCCGGGACATCTCATCAGCCCCAGCATTTT
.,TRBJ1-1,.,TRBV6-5,CASILQANTEAFF,TGTGCCAGCATTCTACAGGCGAACACTGAAGCTTTCTTT
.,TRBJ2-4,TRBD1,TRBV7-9,CASSLARPGTGSKNIQYF,TGTGCCAGCAGCTTAGCCCGTCCCGGGACAGGGTCCAAAAACATTCAGTACTTC
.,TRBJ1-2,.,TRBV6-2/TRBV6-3,CASSPSDFQDYGYTF,TGTGCCAGCAGTCCCTCGGACTTCCAGGACTATGGCTACACCTTC
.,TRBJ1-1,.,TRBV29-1,CSVGVGGPSGAFF,TGCAGCGTTGGCGTAGGGGGACCCTCCGGGGCTTTCTTT
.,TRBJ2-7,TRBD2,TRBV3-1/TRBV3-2,CASSWTSGSYEQYF,TGTGCCAGCAGCTGGACTAGCGGGTCCTACGAGCAGTACTTC
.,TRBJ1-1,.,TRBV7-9,CASSLVPQEAFF,TGTGCCAGCAGCTTAGTTCCCCAAGAAGCTTTCTTT
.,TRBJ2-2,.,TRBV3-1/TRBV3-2,CASSQVLPRFRELFF,TGTGCCAGCAGCCAAGTCCTACCCAGGTTCAGGGAGCTGTTTTTT
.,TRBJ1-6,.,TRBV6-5,CASSSRRYNSPLHF,TGTGCCAGCAGTTCCCGGCGGTATAATTCACCCCTCCACTTT
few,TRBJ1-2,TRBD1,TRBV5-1,CASSPGQAVDGYTF,TGCGCCAGCAGTCCGGGACAGGCTGTCGATGGCTACACCTTC
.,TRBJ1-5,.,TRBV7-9,CASSLGINQPQHF,TGTGCCAGCAGCTTGGGCATCAATCAGCCCCAGCATTTT
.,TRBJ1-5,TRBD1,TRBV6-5,CASRVGQGGGQPQHF,TGTGCCAGCAGAGTGGGACAGGGAGGAGGTCAGCCCCAGCATTTT
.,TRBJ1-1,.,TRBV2,CASIKGDTEAFF,TGTGCCAGCATAAAAGGGGATACTGAAGCTTTCTTT
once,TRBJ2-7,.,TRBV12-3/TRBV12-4,CASSSGGPYEQYF,TGTGCCAGCAGTTCCGGGGGTCCCTACGAGCAGTACTTC
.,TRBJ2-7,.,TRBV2,CASSGGLSYEQYF,TGTGCCAGCAGTGGGGGGCTCTCCTACGAGCAGTACTTC
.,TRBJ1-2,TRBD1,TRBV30,CAWSVTVGDRVLSYGYTF,TGTGCCTGGAGTGTAACTGTGGGGGACAGGGTTCTATCGTATGGCTACACCTTC
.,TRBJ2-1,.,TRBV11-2,CASSPGTTYNEQFF,TGTGCCAGCAGCCCAGGGACAACGTATAATGAGCAGTTCTTC
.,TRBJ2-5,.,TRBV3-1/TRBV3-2,CASSQATGSHQETQYF,TGTGCCAGCAGCCAGGCGACAGGATCGCACCAAGAGACCCAGTACTTC
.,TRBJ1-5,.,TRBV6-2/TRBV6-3,CASSLDSPQPQHF,TGTGCCAGCAGTCTAGACAGTCCTCAGCCCCAGCATTTT
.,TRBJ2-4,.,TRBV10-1,CASSEAGGNIQYF,TGCGCCAGCAGTGAAGCAGGTGGCAACATTCAGTACTTC